This T cell receptor beta chain was sequenced for a study of blood T cell repertoires in COVID-19. Sequencing used immunoSEQ multiplex PCR; TCRdb keeps in-frame clones, though not all of them. The sample lists around 57,000 clones; 70% to 90% were seen once. The CDR3 is made up of 12 amino acids. Germline loops: CDR1 SQVTM, CDR2 ANQGSEA. The source is a human donor with active COVID-19. The donor label of this sample is uncertain. The sequencing input was peripheral blood. V and J are TRBV29-1 and TRBJ2-7; 10 bases align to TRBD1. The CDR3 loop reads CATGTGVYEQYF. The DNA for the CDR3 is TGCGCTACCGGGACAGGGGTATACGAGCAGTACTTC.